This is a list of T cell receptor beta chains from one sample in a study of blood T cell repertoires in COVID-19. Clones were read by immunoSEQ multiplex PCR, and TCRdb kept only the in-frame ones, dropping some. Of about 130,000 clones in the sample, roughly two thirds were seen once. Sequencing used peripheral blood. These receptors all stem from a woman aged 70-85 years with acute or convalescent COVID-19. CDR3s include the opening cysteine and the closing phenylalanine or tryptophan. Fields, in order: CDR3 length, clone size, J gene, V gene, D gene, CDR3 protein, CDR3 DNA. The D gene is left open where the match is weak. A row's size may be missing; if present it is once, few, many or a size class.

cdr3_length: 15; clone_size: many; j_call: TRBJ2-2; v_call: TRBV7-9; d_call: -; cdr3_aa: CASSQSGWNTGELFF; cdr3_nt: TGTGCCAGCAGCCAATCGGGTTGGAACACCGGGGAGCTGTTTTTT
cdr3_length: 13; clone_size: -; j_call: TRBJ2-1; v_call: TRBV5-1; d_call: -; cdr3_aa: CASSLSSPNEQFF; cdr3_nt: TGCGCCAGCAGCTTGTCGTCCCCTAATGAGCAGTTCTTC
cdr3_length: 12; clone_size: -; j_call: TRBJ1-2; v_call: TRBV20-1; d_call: -; cdr3_aa: CSASPGESRYTF; cdr3_nt: TGCAGTGCTAGTCCTGGAGAGAGCCGCTACACCTTC
cdr3_length: 17; clone_size: -; j_call: TRBJ2-6; v_call: TRBV6-2/TRBV6-3; d_call: -; cdr3_aa: CASSYSKGGSGANVLTF; cdr3_nt: TGTGCCAGCAGTTACTCGAAAGGGGGCTCTGGGGCCAACGTCCTGACTTTC
cdr3_length: 18; clone_size: -; j_call: TRBJ2-7; v_call: TRBV9; d_call: TRBD2; cdr3_aa: CASSVGRSGRALLDEQYF; cdr3_nt: TGTGCCAGCAGCGTAGGACGTAGCGGGAGGGCCCTTTTAGACGAGCAGTACTTC
cdr3_length: 16; clone_size: few; j_call: TRBJ2-3; v_call: TRBV10-3; d_call: TRBD2; cdr3_aa: CAISESAGGSTDTQYF; cdr3_nt: TGTGCCATCAGTGAGTCAGCGGGGGGCAGCACAGATACGCAGTATTTT
cdr3_length: 15; clone_size: few; j_call: TRBJ2-1; v_call: TRBV19; d_call: -; cdr3_aa: CASSIVEGLGNEQFF; cdr3_nt: TGTGCCAGTAGTATTGTTGAGGGACTGGGGAATGAGCAGTTCTTC
cdr3_length: 14; clone_size: -; j_call: TRBJ2-3; v_call: TRBV6-5; d_call: -; cdr3_aa: CATQGGGGVDTQYF; cdr3_nt: TGTGCCACGCAGGGCGGAGGGGGGGTGGATACGCAGTATTTT
cdr3_length: 15; clone_size: few; j_call: TRBJ2-1; v_call: TRBV24-1; d_call: TRBD2; cdr3_aa: CATSDPAGEGDEQFF; cdr3_nt: TGTGCCACCAGTGATCCAGCGGGGGAGGGCGATGAGCAGTTCTTC
cdr3_length: 13; clone_size: -; j_call: TRBJ1-2; v_call: TRBV6-1; d_call: -; cdr3_aa: CASSEIRNYGYTF; cdr3_nt: TGTGCCAGCAGTGAAATCAGGAACTATGGCTACACCTTC
cdr3_length: 15; clone_size: -; j_call: TRBJ1-4; v_call: TRBV15; d_call: -; cdr3_aa: CATGRDSRSNEKLFF; cdr3_nt: TGTGCCACCGGCAGAGATAGTCGGTCTAATGAAAAACTGTTTTTT
cdr3_length: 15; clone_size: -; j_call: TRBJ2-1; v_call: TRBV10-1; d_call: TRBD1; cdr3_aa: CASSESITRDRVQFF; cdr3_nt: TGCGCCAGCAGTGAGTCAATAACCCGGGACAGGGTCCAGTTCTTC
cdr3_length: 17; clone_size: many; j_call: TRBJ1-5; v_call: TRBV19; d_call: -; cdr3_aa: CASSTSVGRYSNQPQHF; cdr3_nt: -
cdr3_length: 15; clone_size: -; j_call: TRBJ1-4; v_call: TRBV7-2; d_call: -; cdr3_aa: CASSLSRATNEKLFF; cdr3_nt: TGTGCCAGCAGCCTAAGCCGGGCAACTAATGAAAAACTGTTTTTT
cdr3_length: 14; clone_size: -; j_call: TRBJ1-5; v_call: TRBV2; d_call: -; cdr3_aa: CASREELVGQPQHF; cdr3_nt: TGTGCCAGCAGAGAGGAGTTAGTCGGTCAGCCCCAGCATTTT
cdr3_length: 15; clone_size: -; j_call: TRBJ1-6; v_call: TRBV5-6; d_call: -; cdr3_aa: CASSLSSSYNSPLHF; cdr3_nt: TGTGCCAGCAGCCTATCAAGCTCCTATAATTCACCCCTCCACTTT
cdr3_length: 13; clone_size: few; j_call: TRBJ2-7; v_call: TRBV2; d_call: -; cdr3_aa: CASSGRTNHEQYF; cdr3_nt: TGTGCCAGCAGTGGTAGGACTAATCACGAGCAGTACTTC
cdr3_length: 14; clone_size: once; j_call: TRBJ2-7; v_call: TRBV3-1/TRBV3-2; d_call: TRBD2; cdr3_aa: CASSPSSAGEGQYF; cdr3_nt: TGTGCCAGCAGCCCATCCTCGGCGGGAGAGGGGCAGTACTTC
cdr3_length: 19; clone_size: -; j_call: TRBJ2-5; v_call: TRBV21-1; d_call: -; cdr3_aa: CASSKDAGRLAGGPETQYF; cdr3_nt: TGTGCCAGCAGCAAAGATGCGGGCCGACTAGCGGGGGGGCCGGAGACCCAGTACTTC
cdr3_length: 15; clone_size: -; j_call: TRBJ2-3; v_call: TRBV27; d_call: TRBD2; cdr3_aa: CASISLAGALDTQYF; cdr3_nt: TGTGCCAGCATCTCCTTAGCGGGGGCCCTAGATACGCAGTATTTT
cdr3_length: 15; clone_size: -; j_call: TRBJ1-1; v_call: TRBV28; d_call: -; cdr3_aa: CASHPGRGLNTEAFF; cdr3_nt: TGTGCCAGCCATCCGGGCAGGGGACTGAACACTGAAGCTTTCTTT
cdr3_length: 15; clone_size: -; j_call: TRBJ2-2; v_call: TRBV18; d_call: TRBD1; cdr3_aa: CASRPGTGDTGELFF; cdr3_nt: TGTGCCAGTCGACCCGGGACAGGGGACACCGGGGAGCTGTTTTTT
cdr3_length: 14; clone_size: few; j_call: TRBJ1-2; v_call: TRBV7-9; d_call: TRBD1; cdr3_aa: CASSHTGGNYGYTF; cdr3_nt: TGTGCCAGCAGCCATACAGGGGGCAATTATGGCTACACCTTC
cdr3_length: 16; clone_size: -; j_call: TRBJ2-5; v_call: TRBV24-1; d_call: TRBD1; cdr3_aa: CATSDPTATGKETQYF; cdr3_nt: TGTGCCACCAGTGACCCGACCGCGACAGGGAAAGAGACCCAGTACTTC
cdr3_length: 14; clone_size: -; j_call: TRBJ1-3; v_call: TRBV29-1; d_call: -; cdr3_aa: CSAFAGGSGNTIYF; cdr3_nt: TGCAGCGCCTTCGCCGGGGGCTCTGGAAACACCATATATTTT
cdr3_length: 14; clone_size: few; j_call: TRBJ1-4; v_call: TRBV19; d_call: -; cdr3_aa: CASGSRQRYEKLFF; cdr3_nt: TGTGCCAGTGGGTCGAGACAGCGATATGAAAAACTGTTTTTT
cdr3_length: 20; clone_size: -; j_call: TRBJ2-1; v_call: TRBV3-1/TRBV3-2; d_call: TRBD2; cdr3_aa: CASSHKGAVLAGSSYNEQFF; cdr3_nt: TGTGCCAGCAGCCACAAGGGGGCAGTACTAGCGGGATCCTCCTACAATGAGCAGTTCTTC
cdr3_length: 15; clone_size: -; j_call: TRBJ1-5; v_call: TRBV6-1; d_call: -; cdr3_aa: CASSEVHAGGQPQHF; cdr3_nt: TGTGCCAGCAGTGAAGTACATGCCGGGGGGCAGCCCCAGCATTTT
cdr3_length: 14; clone_size: -; j_call: TRBJ2-3; v_call: TRBV19; d_call: TRBD2; cdr3_aa: CASSSGISTDTQYF; cdr3_nt: TGTGCCAGCTCAAGCGGGATCAGCACAGATACGCAGTATTTT
cdr3_length: 13; clone_size: -; j_call: TRBJ2-1; v_call: TRBV4-1; d_call: -; cdr3_aa: CASSQRAGALGVF; cdr3_nt: TGCGCCAGCAGCCAAAGGGCGGGGGCGCTCGGCGTCTTC
cdr3_length: 15; clone_size: -; j_call: TRBJ2-7; v_call: TRBV6-6; d_call: -; cdr3_aa: CASSQHGEGSYEQYF; cdr3_nt: TGTGCCAGCAGTCAACACGGGGAAGGCTCCTACGAGCAGTACTTC
cdr3_length: 12; clone_size: few; j_call: TRBJ2-7; v_call: TRBV29-1; d_call: -; cdr3_aa: CSVEDNRDEQYF; cdr3_nt: TGCAGCGTTGAAGATAACAGGGACGAGCAGTACTTC
cdr3_length: 11; clone_size: -; j_call: TRBJ2-1; v_call: TRBV7-3; d_call: -; cdr3_aa: CASSLGREQFF; cdr3_nt: TGTGCCAGCAGCTTAGGGCGTGAGCAGTTCTTC
cdr3_length: 12; clone_size: once; j_call: TRBJ1-4; v_call: TRBV19; d_call: -; cdr3_aa: CASSNINEKLFF; cdr3_nt: TGTGCCAGTAGTAATATTAATGAAAAACTGTTTTTT
cdr3_length: 14; clone_size: -; j_call: TRBJ1-5; v_call: TRBV10-3; d_call: -; cdr3_aa: CAISDRAGDQPQHF; cdr3_nt: TGTGCCATCAGTGATAGGGCAGGGGATCAGCCCCAGCATTTT
cdr3_length: 14; clone_size: -; j_call: TRBJ2-5; v_call: TRBV28; d_call: TRBD1; cdr3_aa: CASLKQGAGETQYF; cdr3_nt: TGTGCCAGCCTAAAACAGGGGGCCGGAGAGACCCAGTACTTC
cdr3_length: 17; clone_size: -; j_call: TRBJ2-2; v_call: TRBV5-4; d_call: TRBD2; cdr3_aa: CASSPTPSGGTTGELFF; cdr3_nt: TGTGCCAGCAGCCCCACCCCTAGCGGGGGGACCACCGGGGAGCTGTTTTTT
cdr3_length: 12; clone_size: few; j_call: TRBJ1-2; v_call: TRBV2; d_call: -; cdr3_aa: CASSLQGGGYTF; cdr3_nt: TGTGCCAGCAGTTTACAGGGTGGGGGCTACACCTTC
cdr3_length: 14; clone_size: many; j_call: TRBJ1-1; v_call: TRBV5-1; d_call: TRBD1; cdr3_aa: CASRAGQGIAEAFF; cdr3_nt: TGCGCCAGCAGGGCCGGACAGGGAATCGCTGAAGCTTTCTTT
cdr3_length: 19; clone_size: -; j_call: TRBJ2-1; v_call: TRBV19; d_call: TRBD2; cdr3_aa: CASSLGLAGGGGSYNEQFF; cdr3_nt: TGTGCCAGTAGCCTGGGACTAGCGGGAGGGGGAGGCTCCTACAATGAGCAGTTCTTC
cdr3_length: 14; clone_size: -; j_call: TRBJ2-7; v_call: TRBV13; d_call: -; cdr3_aa: CASSPQGDPYEQYF; cdr3_nt: TGTGCCAGCAGCCCACAGGGTGACCCCTACGAGCAGTACTTC
cdr3_length: 15; clone_size: -; j_call: TRBJ2-2; v_call: TRBV4-3; d_call: TRBD1; cdr3_aa: CASSPDRGHTGELFF; cdr3_nt: TGCGCCAGCAGTCCAGACAGGGGACATACCGGGGAGCTGTTTTTT
cdr3_length: 14; clone_size: -; j_call: TRBJ1-1; v_call: TRBV19; d_call: -; cdr3_aa: CASSPASVRAEAFF; cdr3_nt: TGTGCCAGTAGTCCAGCCTCGGTGCGGGCTGAAGCTTTCTTT
cdr3_length: 15; clone_size: -; j_call: TRBJ2-1; v_call: TRBV12-5; d_call: TRBD2; cdr3_aa: CASGLPSGRANEQFF; cdr3_nt: TGTGCTAGTGGTTTGCCTAGCGGGAGGGCCAATGAGCAGTTCTTC
cdr3_length: 14; clone_size: -; j_call: TRBJ2-5; v_call: TRBV5-1; d_call: -; cdr3_aa: CASSRTKYQETQYF; cdr3_nt: TGCGCCAGCAGCAGGACAAAATACCAAGAGACCCAGTACTTC
cdr3_length: 12; clone_size: -; j_call: TRBJ1-5; v_call: TRBV15; d_call: -; cdr3_aa: CATSQGFQPQHF; cdr3_nt: TGTGCCACCAGTCAGGGATTTCAGCCCCAGCATTTT
cdr3_length: 20; clone_size: -; j_call: TRBJ2-5; v_call: TRBV28; d_call: TRBD2; cdr3_aa: CASSGIDFPMSSGNQETQYF; cdr3_nt: TGTGCCAGCAGTGGCATAGATTTCCCCATGTCTAGCGGGAACCAAGAGACCCAGTACTTC
cdr3_length: 13; clone_size: few; j_call: TRBJ2-5; v_call: TRBV29-1; d_call: -; cdr3_aa: CSVEIGGAETQYF; cdr3_nt: TGCAGCGTTGAAATTGGGGGCGCGGAGACCCAGTACTTC
cdr3_length: 15; clone_size: few; j_call: TRBJ2-1; v_call: TRBV5-1; d_call: TRBD2; cdr3_aa: CASSFSSGRINEQFF; cdr3_nt: TGCGCCAGCAGCTTCTCTAGCGGGAGAATCAATGAGCAGTTCTTC
cdr3_length: 13; clone_size: -; j_call: TRBJ1-5; v_call: TRBV12-3/TRBV12-4; d_call: -; cdr3_aa: CASSDFSNQPQHF; cdr3_nt: TGTGCCAGCAGCGACTTCTCCAATCAGCCCCAGCATTTT
cdr3_length: 20; clone_size: -; j_call: TRBJ2-3; v_call: TRBV28; d_call: TRBD2; cdr3_aa: CASSLWPGTSGRAGTDTQYF; cdr3_nt: TGTGCCAGCAGTTTATGGCCCGGGACTAGCGGGAGGGCCGGGACAGATACGCAGTATTTT
cdr3_length: 15; clone_size: -; j_call: TRBJ2-2; v_call: TRBV4-1; d_call: TRBD1; cdr3_aa: CASSRNTGGTGELFF; cdr3_nt: TGCGCCAGCAGCCGGAATACAGGGGGCACCGGGGAGCTGTTTTTT
cdr3_length: 12; clone_size: -; j_call: TRBJ2-3; v_call: TRBV12-3/TRBV12-4; d_call: TRBD1; cdr3_aa: CASRSTGDAQYF; cdr3_nt: TGTGCCAGCAGATCAACAGGGGATGCGCAGTATTTT
cdr3_length: 14; clone_size: -; j_call: TRBJ2-2; v_call: TRBV10-1; d_call: -; cdr3_aa: CASSEPGNTGELFF; cdr3_nt: TGCGCCAGCAGTGAGCCAGGGAACACCGGGGAGCTGTTTTTT
cdr3_length: 11; clone_size: once; j_call: TRBJ1-2; v_call: TRBV7-9; d_call: -; cdr3_aa: CASSPGVGYTF; cdr3_nt: TGTGCCAGCAGCCCAGGTGTGGGCTACACCTTC
cdr3_length: 16; clone_size: -; j_call: TRBJ1-5; v_call: TRBV2; d_call: -; cdr3_aa: CASSERTAPLSLPQHF; cdr3_nt: TGTGCCAGCAGTGAACGGACAGCACCTTTGAGTTTACCCCAGCATTTT
cdr3_length: 13; clone_size: -; j_call: TRBJ2-2; v_call: TRBV2; d_call: -; cdr3_aa: CASSLQGGGELFF; cdr3_nt: TGTGCCAGCAGCCTCCAGGGTGGCGGGGAGCTGTTTTTT